A single sample is the source of the 2 T cell receptor beta chains below, sequenced in a study of blood T cells in healthy people across ages. PCR was performed a second time for roughly 7 to 12 cycles using a sample-barcoded 5' primer and a J-beta primer mix. Via MiXCR, TCRdb re-called the 5' RACE reads, giving one row per CDR3 protein. The data hold some 1.5 million distinct CDR3 sequences, with approximately 28% observed a single time. The sample was blood. These receptors were obtained from a woman between 25 and 40 years old in good health.

The J gene is TRBJ2-5, the V gene TRBV6-1; TRBD2 matches 12 bases. This CDR3 spans 16 amino acids. Germline values: CDR1 MNHNS, CDR2 SASEGT. The trim removed 10 bases at V and 7 bases at J, leaving 16 bases unmatched. CDR3 DNA: TGTGCCATCATAGCCTTGACTAGCGGGAGTCCCGCGACCCAGTACTTC. This sequence encodes CAIIALTSGSPATQYF.

The chain is built from TRBV7-2 and TRBJ2-7; possibly TRBD2 for D (7 bases). Trimming removed 4 bases from V and 4 bases from J, with 14 bases in between. The CDR3 has 14 amino acids. The germline V gene encodes CDR1 SGHTA and CDR2 FQGNSA. Here the CDR3 DNA reads TGTGCCAGCAGCTCAGGGGCGGGAGTGTACGAGCAGTACTTC. Encoded protein: CASSSGAGVYEQYF.